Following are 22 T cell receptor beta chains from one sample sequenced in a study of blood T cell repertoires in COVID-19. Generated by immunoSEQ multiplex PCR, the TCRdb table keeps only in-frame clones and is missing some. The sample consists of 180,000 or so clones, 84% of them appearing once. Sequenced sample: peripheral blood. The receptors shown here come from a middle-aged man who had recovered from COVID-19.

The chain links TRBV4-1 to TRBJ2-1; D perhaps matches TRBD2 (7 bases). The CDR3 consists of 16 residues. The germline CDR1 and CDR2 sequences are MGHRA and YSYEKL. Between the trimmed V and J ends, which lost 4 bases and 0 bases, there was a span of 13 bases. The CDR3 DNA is TGCGCCAGCAGCCGCCTAGCGGACAGCTCCTACAATGAGCAGTTCTTC. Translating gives CASSRLADSSYNEQFF.

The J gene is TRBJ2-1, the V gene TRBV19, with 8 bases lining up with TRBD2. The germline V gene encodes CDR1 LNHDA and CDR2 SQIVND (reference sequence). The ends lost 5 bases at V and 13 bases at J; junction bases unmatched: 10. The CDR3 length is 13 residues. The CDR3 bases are TGTGCCAGTAGTGATGAGCCGGGGGGGGTTCAGTTCTTC. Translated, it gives CASSDEPGGVQFF.

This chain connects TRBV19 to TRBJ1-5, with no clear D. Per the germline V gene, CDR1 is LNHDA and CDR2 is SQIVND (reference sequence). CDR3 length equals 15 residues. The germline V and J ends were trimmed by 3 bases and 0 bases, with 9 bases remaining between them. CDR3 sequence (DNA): TGTGCCAGTAGTATCGGAGATAATAGCAATCAGCCCCAGCATTTT. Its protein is CASSIGDNSNQPQHF.

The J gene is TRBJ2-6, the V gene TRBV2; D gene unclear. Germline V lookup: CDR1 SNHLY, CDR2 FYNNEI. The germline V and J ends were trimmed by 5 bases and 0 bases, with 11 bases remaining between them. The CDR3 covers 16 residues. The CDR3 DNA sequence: TGTGCCAGCAGTCCGGGTGAATACTCTGGGGCCAACGTCCTGACTTTC. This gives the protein CASSPGEYSGANVLTF.

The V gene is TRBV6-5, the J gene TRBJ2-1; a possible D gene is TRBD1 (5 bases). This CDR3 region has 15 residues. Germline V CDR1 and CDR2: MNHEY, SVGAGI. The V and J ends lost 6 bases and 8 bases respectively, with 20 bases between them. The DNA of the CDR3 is TGTGCCAGCAGACCAACAGGACCACCTAGGTATGAGCAGTTCTTC. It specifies CASRPTGPPRYEQFF.

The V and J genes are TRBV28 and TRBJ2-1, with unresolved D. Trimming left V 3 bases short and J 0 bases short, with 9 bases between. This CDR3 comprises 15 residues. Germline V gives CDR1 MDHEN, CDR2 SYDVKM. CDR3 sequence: CASSFRRSSYNEQFF. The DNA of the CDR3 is TGTGCCAGCAGTTTCCGGCGGAGCTCCTACAATGAGCAGTTCTTC. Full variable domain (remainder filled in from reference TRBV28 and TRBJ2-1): DVKVTQSSRYLVKRTGEKVFLECVQDMDHENMFWYRQDPGLGLRLIYFSYDVKMKEKGDIPEGYSVSREKKERFSLILESASTNQTSMYLCASSFRRSSYNEQFFGPGTRLTVL.

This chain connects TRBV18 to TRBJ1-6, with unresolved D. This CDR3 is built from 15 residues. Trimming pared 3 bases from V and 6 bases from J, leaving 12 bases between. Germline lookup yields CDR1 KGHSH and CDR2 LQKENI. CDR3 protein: CASSPGDAGNSPLHF. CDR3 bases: TGTGCCAGCTCACCCGGAGACGCCGGTAATTCACCCCTCCACTTT.

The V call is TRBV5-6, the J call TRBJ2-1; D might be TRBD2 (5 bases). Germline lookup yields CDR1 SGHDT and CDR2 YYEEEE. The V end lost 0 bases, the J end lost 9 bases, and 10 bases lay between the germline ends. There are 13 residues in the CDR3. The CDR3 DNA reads TGTGCCAGCAGCTTGGCCGCGGGCAGTGAGCAGTTCTTC. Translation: CASSLAAGSEQFF.

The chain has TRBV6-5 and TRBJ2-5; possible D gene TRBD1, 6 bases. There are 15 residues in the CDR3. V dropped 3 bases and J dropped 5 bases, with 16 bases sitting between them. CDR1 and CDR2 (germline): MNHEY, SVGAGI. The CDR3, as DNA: TGTGCCAGCAGTTATCTGGGGGCGAGAGGGGAGACCCAGTACTTC. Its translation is CASSYLGARGETQYF.

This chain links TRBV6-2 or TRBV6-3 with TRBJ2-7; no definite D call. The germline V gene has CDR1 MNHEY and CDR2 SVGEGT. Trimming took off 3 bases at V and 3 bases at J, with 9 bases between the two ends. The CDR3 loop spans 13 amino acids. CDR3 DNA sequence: TGTGCCAGCAGTTATAGCTCGTACTACGAGCAGTACTTC. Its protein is CASSYSSYYEQYF.

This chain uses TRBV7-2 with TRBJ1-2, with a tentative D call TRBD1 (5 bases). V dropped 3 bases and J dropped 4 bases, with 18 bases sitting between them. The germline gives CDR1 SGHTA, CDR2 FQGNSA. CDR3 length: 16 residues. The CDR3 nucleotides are TGTGCCAGCAGCTTCCCGGGGGAGGGCCCCCGCTATGGCTACACCTTC. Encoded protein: CASSFPGEGPRYGYTF.

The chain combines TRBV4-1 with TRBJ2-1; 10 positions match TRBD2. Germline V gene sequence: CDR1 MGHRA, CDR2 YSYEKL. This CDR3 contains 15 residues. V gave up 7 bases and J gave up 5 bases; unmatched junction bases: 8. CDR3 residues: CASNEAGGPHNEQFF. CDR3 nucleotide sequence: TGCGCCAGCAACGAAGCGGGAGGGCCACACAATGAGCAGTTCTTC.

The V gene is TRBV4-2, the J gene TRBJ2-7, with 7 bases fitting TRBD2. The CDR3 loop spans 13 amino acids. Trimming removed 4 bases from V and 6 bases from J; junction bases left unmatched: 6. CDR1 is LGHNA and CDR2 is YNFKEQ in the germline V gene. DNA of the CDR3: TGTGCCAGCAGCCGGGAGGGAGGGGCCGAGCAGTACTTC. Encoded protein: CASSREGGAEQYF.

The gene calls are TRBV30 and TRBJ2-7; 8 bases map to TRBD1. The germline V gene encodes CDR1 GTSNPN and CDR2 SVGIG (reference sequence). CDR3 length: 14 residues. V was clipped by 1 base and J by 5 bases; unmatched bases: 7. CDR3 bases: TGTGCCTGGAGTGGATACAGGGGGGCCGACGAGCAGTACTTC. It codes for CAWSGYRGADEQYF.

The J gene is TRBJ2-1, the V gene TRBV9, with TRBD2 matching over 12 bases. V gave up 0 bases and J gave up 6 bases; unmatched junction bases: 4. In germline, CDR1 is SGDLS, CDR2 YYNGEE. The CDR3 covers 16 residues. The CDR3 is CASSVDTSGRSNEQFF. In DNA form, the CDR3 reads TGTGCCAGCAGCGTAGACACTAGCGGGAGGAGCAATGAGCAGTTCTTC.

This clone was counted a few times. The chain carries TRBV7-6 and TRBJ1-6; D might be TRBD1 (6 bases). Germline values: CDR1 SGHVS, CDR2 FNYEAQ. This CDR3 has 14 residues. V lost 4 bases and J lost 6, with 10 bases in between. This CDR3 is CASSSLGANSPLHF. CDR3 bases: TGTGCCAGCAGCTCCCTGGGGGCTAATTCACCCCTCCACTTT.

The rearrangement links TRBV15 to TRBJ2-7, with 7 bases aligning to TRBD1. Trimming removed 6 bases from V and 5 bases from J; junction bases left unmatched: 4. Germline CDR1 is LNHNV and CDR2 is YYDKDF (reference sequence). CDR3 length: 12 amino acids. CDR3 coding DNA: TGTGCCACCAGAGGGGGCAGAGACGAGCAGTACTTC. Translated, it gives CATRGGRDEQYF.

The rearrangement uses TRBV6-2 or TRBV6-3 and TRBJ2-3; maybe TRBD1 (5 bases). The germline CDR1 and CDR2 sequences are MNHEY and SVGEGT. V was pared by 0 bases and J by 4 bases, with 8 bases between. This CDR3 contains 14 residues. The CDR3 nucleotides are TGTGCCAGCAGTTACTCCAGGGCGCCAGATACGCAGTATTTT. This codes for CASSYSRAPDTQYF.

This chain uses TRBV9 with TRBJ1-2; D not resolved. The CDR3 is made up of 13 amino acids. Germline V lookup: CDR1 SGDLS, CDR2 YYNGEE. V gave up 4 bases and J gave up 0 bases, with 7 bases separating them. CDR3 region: CASSIGTNYGYTF. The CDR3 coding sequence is TGTGCCAGCAGCATCGGGACTAACTATGGCTACACCTTC.

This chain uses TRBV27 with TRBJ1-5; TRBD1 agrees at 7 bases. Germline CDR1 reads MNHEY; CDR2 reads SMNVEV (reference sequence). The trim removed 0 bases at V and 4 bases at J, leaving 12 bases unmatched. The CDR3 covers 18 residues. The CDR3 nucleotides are TGTGCCAGCAGTTTATCTTCCAGACAGGGAACGGCAAATCAGCCCCAGCATTTT. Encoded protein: CASSLSSRQGTANQPQHF.

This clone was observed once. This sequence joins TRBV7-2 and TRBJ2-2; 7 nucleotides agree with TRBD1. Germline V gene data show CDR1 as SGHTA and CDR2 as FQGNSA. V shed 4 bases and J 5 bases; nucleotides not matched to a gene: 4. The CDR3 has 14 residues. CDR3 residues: CASSSTGYTGELFF. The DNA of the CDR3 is TGTGCCAGCAGCTCGACAGGGTATACCGGGGAGCTGTTTTTT.

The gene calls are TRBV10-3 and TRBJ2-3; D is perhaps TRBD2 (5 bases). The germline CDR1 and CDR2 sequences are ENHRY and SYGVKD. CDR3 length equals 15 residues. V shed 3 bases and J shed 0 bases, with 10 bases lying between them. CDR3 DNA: TGTGCCATCAGTGAACGGGAAGGAAGCACAGATACGCAGTATTTT. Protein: CAISEREGSTDTQYF.